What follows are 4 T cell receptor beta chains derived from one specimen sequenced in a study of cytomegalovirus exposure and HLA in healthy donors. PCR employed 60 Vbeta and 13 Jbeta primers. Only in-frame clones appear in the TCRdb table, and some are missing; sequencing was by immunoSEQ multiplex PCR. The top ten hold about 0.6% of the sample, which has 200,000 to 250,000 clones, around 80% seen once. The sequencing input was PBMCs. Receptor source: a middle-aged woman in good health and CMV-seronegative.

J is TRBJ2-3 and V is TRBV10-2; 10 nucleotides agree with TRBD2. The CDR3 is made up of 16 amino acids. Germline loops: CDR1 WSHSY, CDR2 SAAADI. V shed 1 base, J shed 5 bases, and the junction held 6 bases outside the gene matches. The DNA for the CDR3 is TGCGCCAGCAGTGAGTTCAGCGGGGGGGCAGGAGATACGCAGTATTTT. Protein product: CASSEFSGGAGDTQYF.

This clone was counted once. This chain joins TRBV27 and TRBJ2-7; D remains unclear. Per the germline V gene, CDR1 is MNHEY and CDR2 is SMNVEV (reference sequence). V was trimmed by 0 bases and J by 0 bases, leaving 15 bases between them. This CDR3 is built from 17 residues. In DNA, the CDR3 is TGTGCCAGCAGTTTATCGATGATGCCCGATAGCTCCTACGAGCAGTACTTC. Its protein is CASSLSMMPDSSYEQYF.

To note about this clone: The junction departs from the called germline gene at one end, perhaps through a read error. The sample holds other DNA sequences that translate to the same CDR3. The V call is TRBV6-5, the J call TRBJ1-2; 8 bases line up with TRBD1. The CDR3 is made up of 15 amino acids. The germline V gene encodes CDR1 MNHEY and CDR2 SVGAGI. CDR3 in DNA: TGTGCCAGCAGTTACTCAGTGACAGGGGCCTATGGCTATACCTTC. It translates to CASSYSVTGAYGYTF.

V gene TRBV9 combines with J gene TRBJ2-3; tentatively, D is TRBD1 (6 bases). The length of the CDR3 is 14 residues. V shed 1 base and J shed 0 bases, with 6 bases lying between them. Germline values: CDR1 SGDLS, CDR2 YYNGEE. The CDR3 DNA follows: TGTGCCAGCAGCGTAAGGGGGAGCACAGATACGCAGTATTTT. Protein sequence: CASSVRGSTDTQYF.